Listed here are 16 T cell receptor beta chains from one sample, sequenced in a study of T cells expressing NK-cell markers. TCRdb re-called the 5' RACE reads and shows each CDR3 protein once, DNA omitted. The repertoire table contains about 450,000 distinct CDR3 sequences. Sequenced input: blood T cells: a sorted CD56 or NKG2C T cell subset, CD4+ or CD8+ T cells, or bulk PBMC T cells (not recorded which). These TCRs come from a woman aged 18 to 75 in good health.

This chain links TRBV11-2 with TRBJ1-2. Per germline, CDR1 SGHAT and CDR2 FQNNGV. The CDR3 loop spans 15 amino acids. The CDR3 reads CASSLERGGRDGYTF. The entire variable domain, with the rest obtained from reference TRBV11-2 and TRBJ1-2, is as follows: EAGVAQSPRYKIIEKRQSVAFWCNPISGHATLYWYQQILGQGPKLLIQFQNNGVVDDSQLPKDRFSAERLKGVDSTLKIQPAKLEDSAVYLCASSLERGGRDGYTFGSGTRLTVV.

This chain links TRBV4-1 with TRBJ1-1; TCRdb picks TRBD1, but there is no DNA to check that call. CDR1 and CDR2 from the germline V gene are MGHRA and YSYEKL. The CDR3 sequence is 14 residues long. CDR3 sequence: CASSLAGTDTEAFF.

The chain has TRBV20-1 and TRBJ1-1; there is no DNA to check the TCRdb D call of TRBD1. CDR1 DFQATT and CDR2 SNEGSKA come from the germline V gene (reference sequence). CDR3 size: 14 residues. The CDR3 loop reads CSASRGWVNTEAFF.

The CDR3 here is CASSPTKGTYEQYF. The V call is TRBV19, the J call TRBJ2-7; TCRdb outputs TRBD1, but without DNA this stays unchecked. The CDR3 length is 14 residues. Per the germline V gene, CDR1 is LNHDA and CDR2 is SQIVND (reference sequence).

This chain joins TRBV2 and TRBJ2-1; TCRdb's D gene call, TRBD2, goes unchecked for lack of DNA. Germline V lookup: CDR1 SNHLY, CDR2 FYNNEI. This CDR3 region has 15 residues. CDR3 loop: CASTLGREIYNEQFF.

The genes are TRBV9 and TRBJ2-1; the TCRdb call, TRBD2, lacks DNA for checking. This CDR3 is 15 amino acids long. The germline V gene has CDR1 SGDLS and CDR2 YYNGEE. CDR3: CASSVGGGRGNEQFF.

The chain recombines TRBV2 with TRBJ2-7; there is no DNA to check the TCRdb D call of TRBD1. Germline loops: CDR1 SNHLY, CDR2 FYNNEI. The CDR3 sequence is 13 residues long. This CDR3 is CASRTTGARGEYF.

The chain is built from TRBV7-2 and TRBJ2-3; there is no DNA to check the TCRdb D call of TRBD2. Germline V gene lookup returns CDR1 SGHTA and CDR2 FQGNSA. This CDR3 has 17 residues. CDR3 in amino acids: CASRSGTRTSGGGSQYF.

This sequence joins TRBV4-2 and TRBJ1-1; the TCRdb call, TRBD1, lacks DNA for checking. The CDR3 spans 14 residues. Germline CDR1 and CDR2: LGHNA and YNFKEQ. CDR3 region: CASSPRGDYTEAFF.

V usage is TRBV5-4 and J usage is TRBJ2-5. CDR1 and CDR2 (germline): SGHNT, YYREEE (reference sequence). The CDR3 is 15 residues long. The CDR3 sequence: CASSLPGIGQETQYF.

This chain uses TRBV27 with TRBJ2-1; TCRdb proposes TRBD2, but this gene call is untestable without DNA. CDR1 MNHEY and CDR2 SMNVEV come from the germline V gene (reference sequence). The CDR3 length is 12 residues. CDR3 sequence reads: CASSVGTVGQFF.

V is TRBV7-2 and J is TRBJ1-2. The CDR3 is 12 residues long. CDR1 is SGHTA and CDR2 is FQGNSA in the germline V gene. The CDR3 region is CASSWEHLGHTF.

The chain uses TRBV7-2 and TRBJ1-2; the TCRdb D gene call, TRBD1, has no DNA to confirm it. Per germline, CDR1 SGHTA and CDR2 FQGNSA. The CDR3 loop spans 14 amino acids. CDR3 sequence: CASSLQTGSYGYTF.

The rearrangement links TRBV5-1 to TRBJ2-1; TCRdb indicates TRBD1, and absent DNA this call remains unverified. The CDR3 totals 14 residues. CDR1 and CDR2 (germline): SGHRS, YFSETQ. CDR3 amino acids: CASWSPGGNNEQFF.

The rearrangement uses TRBV7-2 and TRBJ2-7; TCRdb's D call of TRBD1 is untestable without DNA. The CDR3 is 14 amino acids. CDR1 and CDR2 from the germline V gene are SGHTA and FQGNSA. CDR3 loop: CASSSQGNTYEQYF.

The chain carries TRBV20-1 and TRBJ2-3; without DNA, the TCRdb call of TRBD2 cannot be checked. Germline V gives CDR1 DFQATT, CDR2 SNEGSKA (reference sequence). This CDR3 region has 17 residues. CDR3 amino acids: CSATGLAGGPSTDTQYF.